This record covers a single TCR beta chain. What it binds is not known. PCR was performed using 60 Vbeta and 13 Jbeta primers. Produced via immunoSEQ multiplex PCR; TCRdb's table is partial and in-frame only. The sample holds about 190,000 clones, 81% seen once. The sample belongs to a study of cytomegalovirus exposure and HLA in healthy donors. General study findings and limits: Many donors shared some public TCRs, even though most TCR sequences were rare. The CMV antigen specificity of a few CMV-associated chains was confirmed through in vitro analysis. With further analysis later on, most CMV-associated TCR beta chains appeared HLA-restricted.

Germline V gene sequence: CDR1 SGDLS, CDR2 YYNGEE. Trimming cost V 6 bases and J 2 bases, with 10 bases left between them. The CDR3 is 13 amino acids. The J gene is TRBJ2-3, the V gene TRBV9; tentative D call: TRBD2 (5 bases). Material for sequencing was PBMCs. This TCR was recovered from a man in his forties or fifties in good health and CMV-seronegative. CDR3 sequence: CASKSGPTDTQYF. The CDR3 region has the DNA TGTGCCAGCAAGAGCGGTCCCACAGATACGCAGTATTTT.